The TCR beta chain described here comes from a study of T cells after yellow fever vaccination. As for the study in general: Where fractions had low cell numbers, libraries were prepared from them with the SMART-Seq v4 Ultra Low Input RNA kit. General observations from the study: The secondary response was weaker but peaked faster, day 5 versus 15. Primary-vaccination clones mostly resurfaced post-booster (approximately 96% CD4, under 90% CD8).

TCRdb redid the calling of the 5' RACE reads with MiXCR, one entry per CDR3 protein. This sample carries fewer than 150,000 distinct CDR3 sequences, more than 6% of them seen once, and the ten largest clones take 0.55% to 0.9%. The CDR3 runs to 16 residues. The V segment lost 1 base and the J segment 6 bases; nucleotides outside the gene matches: 8. Germline V gene sequence: CDR1 SGHTA, CDR2 FQGNSA. This clonotype was picked up many times. The antigen is unknown. This TCR was sampled from a man aged 25 to 40 who received the YFV17D yellow fever vaccine. The chain uses TRBV7-2 and TRBJ2-3; 9 bases fit TRBD1. The specimen was CD4+ T cells sorted from PBMCs, collected 5 days after the yellow fever booster vaccination. The CDR3: CASSLVPQGARDTQYF. The CDR3 DNA follows: TGTGCCAGCAGCTTAGTACCACAGGGGGCTAGGGATACGCAGTATTTT. Supplemented by reference TRBV7-2 and TRBJ2-3, the full variable domain reads GAGVSQSPSNKVTEKGKDVELRCDPISGHTALYWYRQSLGQGLEFLIYFQGNSAPDKSGLPSDRFSAERTGGSVSTLTIQRTQQEDSAVYLCASSLVPQGARDTQYFGPGTRLTVL.